Detailed here is one T cell receptor (beta chain). The data were taken from a study of blood T cell repertoires in COVID-19. Across the whole study: Acute and convalescent COVID-19 samples came from the United States, Italy and Spain. Sample material is recorded as cDNA or gDNA derived from T cells, B-cell-depleted T cells, or PBMCs.

Source study methods: It was from reference gene primer amplification that nucleated cell counts were estimated. Sequenced by immunoSEQ multiplex PCR; TCRdb stores in-frame clones only, minus some. The D gene and trimming were derived from the DNA, and the V and J assignments and clone size from that table. The sample includes around 160,000 clones, 81% seen only once; the top ten take roughly 8%. The CDR3 is 11 amino acids. V lost 7 bases and J lost 1, with 4 bases in between. The germline gives CDR1 MNHEY, CDR2 SVGAGI. The rearrangement uses TRBV6-5 and TRBJ1-1; no firm D call. This clonotype originated in a human donor with acute or convalescent COVID-19. The donor label of this sample is uncertain. The sequenced material came from peripheral blood. The CDR3 coding sequence is TGTGCCAGCACGGGGAACACTGAAGCTTTCTTT. This codes for CASTGNTEAFF.